This is a list of T cell receptor beta chains from one sample in a study of identical twins. TCRdb recomputed calls from the 5' RACE reads with MiXCR, one row per CDR3 protein. The sample lists approximately 890,000 distinct CDR3 sequences; over 9% were seen once. The sample was also linked to a second study, of yellow fever vaccine responses in identical twins.

Sequenced: PBMCs. Every receptor here comes from a young woman in good health. CDR3s include the opening cysteine and the closing phenylalanine or tryptophan.

TRBJ2-1,TRBV5-6,CASSLAGTSINNEQFF
TRBJ2-3,TRBV23-1,CASSRAESTDTQYF
TRBJ2-1,TRBV27,CASKAWASGGNSSYNEQFF
TRBJ2-2,TRBV29-1,CSVSGAGRTGELFF
TRBJ2-1,TRBV6-1,CASIGRNNEQFF
TRBJ2-1,TRBV20-1,CSASNRNNNEQFF
TRBJ2-7,TRBV12-3/TRBV12-4,CASSSRLAGIYEQYF
TRBJ2-3,TRBV5-1,CASRLRGVTDTQYF
TRBJ2-5,TRBV3-1,CASSQDRLAVETQYF
TRBJ2-2,TRBV29-1,CSVPRGRDTGELFF
TRBJ2-5,TRBV20-1,CSARFQETQYF
TRBJ1-5,TRBV7-9,CASSLVGTGLNQPQHF
TRBJ2-1,TRBV29-1,CSVDGLAYQQFF